The 25 T cell receptor gamma chains given below trace back to one sample, sequenced in a study of γδ T cells in repeated Plasmodium falciparum infection (dated by TCRdb to the early 2020s). Libraries came from multiplex PCR. For sequencing, an Illumina MiSeq was employed. TCRdb called clones afresh from the public reads with CATT; identical DNA rows were later merged. The sample table contains some 30,000 gamma-chain clones; only one count was recorded for more than 1.4% of them. Roughly 21% of the sample belongs to the ten largest clones. Vgamma9/Vdelta2+ and Vdelta2-negative gammadelta T cell populations were flow-sorted from peripheral blood mononuclear cells for bulk TCR repertoire analysis. The specimen sequenced was gamma-delta T cells from blood. These receptors all come from a pool of human donors (malaria-infected and uninfected, not separated).

This clone has more than one count but fewer than ten. The mismatch at residue 11 between this DNA's translation and the TCRdb protein of a much larger clone likely reflects a read error; the protein shown is translated from the DNA. This chain uses TRGV9 with TRGJP. TCRdb does not report a J gene; here it was assigned by matching the DNA to germline references. The CDR3 has 18 residues. Germline loops: CDR1 GITISATS, CDR2 ISYDGTV (reference sequence). Trimming cost V 2 bases and J 13 bases; bases outside gene matches: 17. The CDR3 DNA sequence: TGTGCCTTGTGGGAGGGTACGAAAGAGGGGTTTGGCAAAAAAATCAAGGTATTT. It codes for CALWEGTKEGFGKKIKVF.

This clone came up many times. The protein held in TCRdb is that of a much larger clone and does not match this DNA's translation at residue 9, likely because of a read error; the protein shown is translated from the DNA. The V segment is TRGV4, and no J call was made. CDR3 size: 11 residues. Looked up from germline, CDR1 is EGSTGY and CDR2 is YDSYTSSV. The CDR3 reads CATFLYYKRLF. CDR3 nucleotides: TGTGCCACATTCCTTTATTATAAGAGACTCTTT.

As regards this clone: A far larger clone is just one base off, so this is likely a read error. The same CDR3 arises from other DNA sequences in this sample as well. V is TRGV9 and J is TRGJP. TCRdb carries no J gene annotation; the J gene was assigned here by matching the DNA with germline. V shed 1 base, J shed 3 bases, and the junction held 6 bases outside the gene matches. This CDR3 is built from 18 residues. Looked up from germline, CDR1 is GITISATS and CDR2 is ISYDGTV (reference sequence). The CDR3 region has the DNA TGTGCCTTGTGGGAGGTAGTGGCGCAAGAGTTGGGCAAAAAAATCAAGGTATTT. Translated: CALWEVVAQELGKKIKVF.

This clone was recorded at least ten times. One base separates it from a far larger clone, so it is likely a read error. The sample has other DNA sequences that encode this CDR3 too. J is TRGJP1 and V is TRGV5. Because TCRdb records no J gene, it was assigned here through a match of the DNA to germline. This CDR3 is built from 18 residues. Germline CDR1 and CDR2: VINAFY and YDVSNSKD. The CDR3 sequence: CATWDRDLLNTTGWFKIF. The CDR3, as DNA: TGTGCCACCTGGGACAGGGACCTACTTAATACCACCGGTTGGTTCAAGATATTT.

This clone was seen repeatedly, ten times or more. V gene TRGV8 combines with J gene TRGJP1. With 1 base clipped from V and 9 bases from J, the junction kept 2 bases outside the gene matches. The germline gives CDR1 VENAVY, CDR2 YDSYNSRV. This CDR3 has 12 residues. The CDR3 bases are TGTGCCACCTGGGATAGTTGTTGGTTCAAGATATTT. It is translated as CATWDSCWFKIF.

This chain uses TRGV4 with TRGJ1 or TRGJ2. Since TCRdb gives no J gene, matching the DNA to germline was used here to assign it. The CDR3 covers 16 residues. Trimming took 5 bases from V and 3 from J; bases not matched to a gene: 16. Germline CDR1 is EGSTGY and CDR2 is YDSYTSSV. In DNA form, the CDR3 reads TGTGCCACCTGGGGTCGGCATCGGTCCAGTTATTATAAGAAACTCTTT. Its translation: CATWGRHRSSYYKKLF.

This clone was observed many times. The chain joins TRGV4 to TRGJP2. The CDR3 contains 14 residues. Per the germline V gene, CDR1 is EGSTGY and CDR2 is YDSYTSSV. The trim removed 0 bases at V and 5 bases at J, leaving 3 bases unmatched. The CDR3 reads CATWDGQSDWIKTF. The CDR3 nucleotides read TGTGCCACCTGGGATGGGCAGAGTGATTGGATCAAGACGTTT.

To note about this clone: This DNA's translation differs at residue 7 from TCRdb's protein, which comes from a much larger clone; a read error is likely, and the protein shown is translated from the DNA. This sequence joins TRGV9 and TRGJP. Here the J gene came from matching the DNA to germline, since TCRdb omits it. V lost 3 bases to trimming and J lost 6 bases; unmatched junction nucleotides: 8. Germline CDR1 is GITISATS and CDR2 is ISYDGTV (reference sequence). The CDR3 contains 17 residues. CDR3 amino acids: CALWEQSTELGKKIKVF. The CDR3 nucleotides are TGTGCCTTGTGGGAGCAATCTACAGAGTTGGGCAAAAAAATCAAGGTATTT.

This clone was counted only a few times. TCRdb's protein, taken from a much larger clone, differs from this DNA's translation at residue 11, likely owing to a read error; the protein displayed comes from the DNA. CDR3 protein: CALWEVGNYYRKLF. Here the CDR3 DNA reads TGTGCCTTGTGGGAGGTGGGGAATTATTATAGGAAACTCTTT. The chain is built from TRGV9 and TRGJ1 or TRGJ2. Germline matching of the DNA provided the J gene here, since TCRdb leaves it blank. The CDR3 is 14 residues long. CDR1 is GITISATS and CDR2 is ISYDGTV in the germline V gene (reference sequence).

About this clone itself: A far larger clone is just one base off, so this is likely a read error. Other DNA sequences within the sample encode an identical CDR3. The chain recombines TRGV9 with TRGJ1 or TRGJ2. The J gene was not available in TCRdb and was assigned here by matching the DNA to germline segments. The CDR3 runs 13 residues. The germline gives CDR1 GITISATS, CDR2 ISYDGTV (reference sequence). As DNA, the CDR3 is TGCGCCTTGTGGGAAACCCTTTATTATAAGAAACTCTTT. Translated: CALWETLYYKKLF.

Of note for this clone: A read error likely explains why the TCRdb protein, taken from a much larger clone, differs from this DNA's translation at residue 8; the protein shown is translated from the DNA. The chain joins TRGV9 to TRGJ1 or TRGJ2. No J gene was available from TCRdb, and it was assigned here by a germline match of the DNA. This CDR3 has 13 amino acids. Germline V gives CDR1 GITISATS, CDR2 ISYDGTV (reference sequence). V lost 5 bases to trimming and J lost 6 bases; unmatched junction nucleotides: 10. CDR3 residues: CALWGQSCYKKLF. CDR3 bases: TGTGCCTTGTGGGGTCAGAGTTGTTATAAGAAACTCTTT.

The table lists this clone with a few counts. Since a far larger clone is one base different, this is likely a read error. Additional DNA sequences in this sample encode the identical CDR3. V usage is TRGV9 and J usage is TRGJ1 or TRGJ2. Looked up from germline, CDR1 is GITISATS and CDR2 is ISYDGTV (reference sequence). The length of the CDR3 is 14 residues. For the CDR3, the DNA is TGCGCCTTGTGGGAGGATTCACGTTATTATAAGAAACTCTTT. It is translated as CALWEDSRYYKKLF.

This clone was picked up many times. TCRdb's entry gives the protein of a much larger clone, which mismatches this DNA's translation at residue 12, likely from a read error; the protein reported here is translated from the DNA. The DNA for the CDR3 is TGTGCCACCTGGGACAGGTTCATCGACGAGGAGGAACGTTATTATAAGAAACTCTTT. Translating gives CATWDRFIDEEERYYKKLF. V gene TRGV3 combines with J gene TRGJ1 or TRGJ2. TCRdb gives no J gene; it was assigned here by matching the DNA to germline. The J segment lost 3 bases and the V segment lost 0 bases, leaving 20 bases of the junction unmatched. The CDR3 sequence is 19 residues long. Germline values: CDR1 VTNTFY, CDR2 YDVSTARD (reference sequence).

On this clone: For this DNA, TCRdb reports the protein of a much larger clone, which diverges at residue 5, most likely from a read error; the protein presented here is translated directly from the DNA. This chain links TRGV5 with TRGJ1 or TRGJ2. As TCRdb names no J gene, one was assigned here on the basis of a DNA match to germline. CDR3 length: 13 residues. Trimming removed 5 bases from V and 4 bases from J; junction bases left unmatched: 8. Per germline, CDR1 VINAFY and CDR2 YDVSNSKD. CDR3 in amino acids: CATWAHRYYKKLF. Here the CDR3 DNA reads TGTGCCACCTGGGCCCACCGGTATTATAAGAAACTCTTT.

As concerns this clone: The TCRdb protein comes from a much larger clone and disagrees with this DNA's translation at residue 2, likely due to a read error; the protein given here is derived from the DNA. V is TRGV2 and J is TRGJP2. Here the J gene was assigned by germline matching of the DNA, as TCRdb has none. The CDR3 covers 11 residues. Germline assignment: CDR1 EGSNGY and CDR2 YDSYNSKV. As DNA, the CDR3 is TGTACCACCGTGGCGGCTTGGATCAAGACGTTT. It is translated as CTTVAAWIKTF.

Worth noting for this clone: TCRdb attributes to this sequence the protein of a much larger clone, which differs from the DNA translation at residue 8; a read error is likely, and the protein displayed is translated from the DNA. The chain recombines TRGV9 with TRGJ1 or TRGJ2. The CDR3 length is 13 residues. The J segment lost 8 bases and the V segment lost 3 bases, leaving 10 bases of the junction unmatched. CDR1 GITISATS and CDR2 ISYDGTV come from the germline V gene (reference sequence). CDR3: CALWEPPPNKKLF. The CDR3 region has the DNA TGTGCCTTGTGGGAGCCCCCTCCAAATAAGAAACTCTTT.

There are a few counts of this clone. It is likely a read error: a sequence one base away is far more abundant. Other DNA sequences from this sample encode an identical CDR3 as well. V gene TRGV9 combines with J gene TRGJP. Because TCRdb records no J gene, it was assigned here through a match of the DNA to germline. Per germline, CDR1 GITISATS and CDR2 ISYDGTV (reference sequence). This CDR3 comprises 18 residues. The CDR3, as DNA: TGCGCCTTGTGGGAGGTGCGAGGACAAGAGTTGGGCAAAAAAATCAAGGTATTT. This gives the protein CALWEVRGQELGKKIKVF.

This clone has a count of ten or more. The genes are TRGV4 and TRGJ1 or TRGJ2. V shed 0 bases and J 7 bases; nucleotides not matched to a gene: 9. The CDR3 spans 14 residues. Per germline, CDR1 EGSTGY and CDR2 YDSYTSSV. Here the CDR3 reads CATWDGLEEYKKLF. DNA of the CDR3: TGTGCCACCTGGGATGGGCTTGAGGAGTATAAGAAACTCTTT.

This clone was seen only a few times. TCRdb's protein, taken from a much larger clone, differs from this DNA's translation at residue 9, likely owing to a read error; the protein displayed comes from the DNA. This chain joins TRGV9 and TRGJ1 or TRGJ2. The J gene is not listed in TCRdb, so it was assigned here from a DNA match to germline. CDR1 is GITISATS and CDR2 is ISYDGTV in the germline V gene (reference sequence). V trimming: 2 bases; J trimming: 6 bases; junction bases outside the gene matches: 10. The CDR3 runs 14 residues. The CDR3 sequence is CALWEECSCYKKLF. The CDR3 coding sequence is TGTGCCTTGTGGGAGGAATGCTCCTGTTATAAGAAACTCTTT.

This clone was recorded many times. It is likely a read error: a sequence one base away is far more abundant. The chain couples TRGV3 to TRGJP2. Germline V gene sequence: CDR1 VTNTFY, CDR2 YDVSTARD (reference sequence). The CDR3 loop spans 24 amino acids. The CDR3, as DNA: TGTGCCACCTGGGACAGGCCTATCCGCGGCGATCAGCGGACACCCCGCGGTAGTGATTGGGTCAAGACGTTT. The encoded protein is CATWDRPIRGDQRTPRGSDWVKTF.

This clone was seen repeatedly, ten times or more. Other DNA sequences from this sample encode an identical CDR3 as well. As DNA, the CDR3 is TGTGCCTTGTGGGAGCCCCCGTGTTGCTTGGGCAAAAAAATCAAGGTATTT. This sequence encodes CALWEPPCCLGKKIKVF. The chain recombines TRGV9 with TRGJP. The J segment lost 10 bases and the V segment lost 3 bases, leaving 12 bases of the junction unmatched. The germline CDR1 and CDR2 sequences are GITISATS and ISYDGTV (reference sequence). The CDR3 contains 17 residues.

This clone was observed a handful of times. TCRdb lists the protein of a much larger clone for this DNA, which differs at residue 6, so this is likely a read error; the protein given here is translated from the DNA itself. The V gene was identified as TRGV4, while no J gene was called. The CDR3 totals 13 residues. Germline loops: CDR1 EGSTGY, CDR2 YDSYTSSV. Here the CDR3 DNA reads TGTGCCACCTGGGATGAGCCGATCTTAGCCAAACTCTTT. Translated: CATWDEPILAKLF.

This clone has a count of ten or more. TCRdb lists the protein of a much larger clone for this DNA, which differs at residue 13, so this is likely a read error; the protein given here is translated from the DNA itself. The chain is built from TRGV9 and TRGJP. This CDR3 spans 15 amino acids. From germline, CDR1 is GITISATS and CDR2 ISYDGTV (reference sequence). The CDR3 reads CALWEQELGKKIEVF. The DNA for the CDR3 is TGTGCCTTGTGGGAGCAAGAGTTGGGCAAAAAAATCGAGGTATTT.

Many counts were recorded for this clone. CDR3 amino acids: CATWDRPAGDWIKTF. For the CDR3, the DNA is TGTGCCACCTGGGACAGGCCGGCAGGTGATTGGATCAAGACGTTT. This chain joins TRGV3 and TRGJP2. The V segment lost 0 bases and the J segment 6 bases; nucleotides outside the gene matches: 7. The CDR3 spans 15 residues. Germline values: CDR1 VTNTFY, CDR2 YDVSTARD (reference sequence).

This clone was counted at least ten times. This chain connects TRGV4 to TRGJ1 or TRGJ2. CDR1 and CDR2 from the germline V gene are EGSTGY and YDSYTSSV. The junction had 2 bases not matched to a gene; V was cut back by 1 base and J by 11 bases. The CDR3 covers 10 residues. In nucleotides, the CDR3 is TGTGCCACCTGGGATGGCGAGAAACTCTTT. Translated: CATWDGEKLF.